This paragraph covers one T cell receptor beta chain sequence. Its binding antigen is unknown. Within one base of it there is no much larger clone, and no base qualities were kept. From its cysteine to its phenylalanine, the CDR3 spans 19 amino acids. Kept here is only the CDR3 DNA, which spans 57 bases and is read in frame from base 1. From a lookup of the germline V gene (reference sequence), CDR1 and CDR2 are LGHDT and YNNKEL. For this chain, trimming is 5 bases at the V end and 2 bases at the J end, and the number of junction bases without a gene match is 18. The collaborating institutions used their own protocols to collect whole blood in K2EDTA tubes. Collaborator samples were shipped for TCRbeta analysis as frozen whole blood, isolated PBMCs, or DNA extracted from either sample type. This entry belongs to a study of blood T cell repertoires in COVID-19 (TCRdb year 2020). Describing the broader study: The collaborator samples originated in the United States, Italy and Spain and spanned the acute and convalescent phases of COVID-19. The material from the prospective study consisted of cDNA or gDNA derived from T cells, B-cell-depleted T cells, or PBMCs. Deeply sampled blood TCRbeta repertoires from subjects exposed to, actively infected with, or recovered from COVID-19 were included in the dataset. The repertoires were released in a freely available public database meant as a resource for research on the immune response to SARS-CoV-2. Samples came from the ongoing ImmuneRACE study (first 160 participants) plus 1,254 subjects from 6 global collaborators. A de-identified subject ID, COVID-19 status, age in years and sex were almost always included in the sample metadata. Where available, HLA class I and class II types were taken from metadata supplied by the sample provider and were not determined by assay-based typing.

Overall results and qualifications from the work: How much clinical and demographic metadata was included differed by source and by participant, and the metadata was provided uncurated.

TCRbeta CDR3 regions were amplified from genomic DNA by means of the immunoSEQ Assay, a bias-controlled multiplex PCR. The paper's data handling went like this. Within the assay, amplification of reference gene primers was used to estimate how many nucleated cells each sample contained. Sequence reads were collapsed and filtered to measure the absolute abundance of every unique TCRbeta CDR3 rearrangement. For each sample, productive Simpson clonality was calculated as the square root of Simpson's diversity index across productive rearrangements. This is the immuneACCESS table as TCRdb keeps it, with only in-frame sequences that have V and J called. A part of the clones is gone; compared with another copy, unresolved V genes explain less than half, and the rest is unexplained. The DNA was the basis for D and trimming; V, J and clone size are from that table. Here the sample has some 140,000 clones; roughly 80% occur a single time. Of the sample, 3% is held by the ten largest clones.

Source material: peripheral blood. The sequence is built from TRBV3-1 (or the pseudogene TRBV3-2) and TRBJ2-3; TRBD2 agrees with 8 junctional bases. The receptor comes from a woman of 80 years or more with acute or convalescent COVID-19. The CDR3 is CASSDMRGAALDPTDTQYF. The nucleotide sequence reads TGTGCCAGCAGCGACATGCGGGGGGCTGCATTGGACCCCACAGATACGCAGTATTTT.